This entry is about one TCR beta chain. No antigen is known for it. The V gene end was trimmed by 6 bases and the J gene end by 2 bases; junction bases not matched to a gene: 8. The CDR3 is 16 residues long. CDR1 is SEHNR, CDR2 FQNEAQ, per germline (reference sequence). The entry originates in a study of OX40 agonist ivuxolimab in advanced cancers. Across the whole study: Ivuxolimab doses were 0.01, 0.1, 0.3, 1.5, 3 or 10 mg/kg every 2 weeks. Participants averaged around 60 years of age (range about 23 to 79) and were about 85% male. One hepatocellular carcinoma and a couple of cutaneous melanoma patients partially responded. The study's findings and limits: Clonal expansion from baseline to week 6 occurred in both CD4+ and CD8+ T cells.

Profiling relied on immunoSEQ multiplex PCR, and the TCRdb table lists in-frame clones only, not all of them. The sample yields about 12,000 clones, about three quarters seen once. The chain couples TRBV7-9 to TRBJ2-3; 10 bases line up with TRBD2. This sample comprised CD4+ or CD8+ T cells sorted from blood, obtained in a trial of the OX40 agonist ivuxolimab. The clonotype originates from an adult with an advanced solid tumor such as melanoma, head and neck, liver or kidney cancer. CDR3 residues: CASRPYSGRYTDTQYF. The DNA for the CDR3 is TGTGCCAGCAGACCTTATAGCGGGAGGTACACAGATACGCAGTATTTT. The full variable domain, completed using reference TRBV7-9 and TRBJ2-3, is DTGVSQNPRHKITKRGQNVTFRCDPISEHNRLYWYRQTLGQGPEFLTYFQNEAQLEKSRLLSDRFSAERPKGSFSTLEIQRTEQGDSAMYLCASRPYSGRYTDTQYFGPGTRLTVL.